Listed here are 20 T cell receptor beta chains from one sample, sequenced in a study of blood T cell repertoires in COVID-19 (dated by TCRdb to the early 2020s). Libraries were built with the immunoSEQ multiplex PCR assay. TCRdb retrieved this table from immuneACCESS and kept in-frame rearrangements only. Not all clones are present; in checked studies, unresolved V genes account for under half, and no reason is known for the remainder. The sample table records roughly 69,000 clones; around 76% of these occur just once. Clones ranked in the top ten supply around 5.3% of the sample. Sequenced sample: peripheral blood. The receptors here all came from a human donor in a cohort sampled during active COVID-19.

The CDR3 spells CASSLDPGGEAFF. The CDR3 DNA reads TGCGCCAGCAGCTTGGATCCGGGAGGTGAAGCTTTCTTT. This sequence joins TRBV5-1 and TRBJ1-1; D is ambiguous. CDR1 SGHRS and CDR2 YFSETQ come from the germline V gene. V dropped 0 bases and J dropped 7 bases, with 10 bases sitting between them. This CDR3 is 13 amino acids long.

The DNA of the CDR3 is TGTGCCAGCAGCCCAGGGGATCGTGGCTACACCTTC. It is translated as CASSPGDRGYTF. The rearrangement joins TRBV6-5 to TRBJ1-2, with a tentative D call TRBD1 (6 bases). Deletions cut 6 bases from V and 7 bases from J, with 12 bases between. Germline loops: CDR1 MNHEY, CDR2 SVGAGI. The CDR3 contains 12 residues.

The rearrangement links TRBV5-4 to TRBJ1-3; 8 bases fit TRBD1. There are 16 residues in the CDR3. After removal of 3 bases from V and 1 base from J, the junction contained 6 bases not matched to a gene. Germline V gives CDR1 SGHNT, CDR2 YYREEE (reference sequence). CDR3 nucleotide sequence: TGTGCCAGCAGCTGGACAGGGTCTGGTTCTGGAAACACCATATATTTT. Amino acid sequence: CASSWTGSGSGNTIYF.

J is TRBJ2-1 and V is TRBV5-5; 9 bases map to TRBD2. The CDR3 extends over 12 amino acids. CDR1 and CDR2 (germline): SGHKS, YYEKEE (reference sequence). V gave up 10 bases and J gave up 10 bases; unmatched junction bases: 9. The CDR3 here is CAPHFAGGEQFF. DNA of the CDR3: TGTGCCCCCCACTTTGCGGGGGGGGAGCAGTTCTTC.

This clone appeared a few times. The rearrangement uses TRBV7-2 and TRBJ2-5; 10 positions agree with TRBD2. This CDR3 has 16 residues. Trimming removed 5 bases from V and 3 bases from J; junction bases left unmatched: 9. Germline loops: CDR1 SGHTA, CDR2 FQGNSA. The CDR3 DNA sequence: TGTGCCAGCAGCAAAAGGGCTAGCGGGGGAGAAGAGACCCAGTACTTC. Amino acid sequence: CASSKRASGGEETQYF.

CDR3 in amino acids: CASSVGGLASTDTQYF. In DNA, the CDR3 is TGTGCCAGCAGCGTTGGGGGACTAGCGAGCACAGATACGCAGTATTTT. The chain carries TRBV9 and TRBJ2-3, with 10 nucleotides matching TRBD2. CDR1 and CDR2 (germline): SGDLS, YYNGEE. CDR3 length equals 16 residues. Trimming cost V 2 bases and J 0 bases; bases outside gene matches: 3.

The V call is TRBV6-6, the J call TRBJ1-1, with D maybe TRBD1 (6 bases). Trimming pared 5 bases from V and 4 bases from J, leaving 11 bases between. Germline CDR1 reads MNHNY; CDR2 reads SVGAGI (reference sequence). This CDR3 is 13 amino acids long. The CDR3 DNA is TGTGCCAGCAGTGCCACAGGGAGCACTGAAGCTTTCTTT. Protein: CASSATGSTEAFF.

The chain is built from TRBV5-1 and TRBJ2-3, with 9 bases identical to TRBD1. The J segment lost 3 bases and the V segment lost 3 bases, leaving 8 bases of the junction unmatched. There are 16 residues in the CDR3. CDR1 SGHRS and CDR2 YFSETQ come from the germline V gene. CDR3 nucleotide sequence: TGCGCCAGCAGCTATAGACCGGGACAGGGAACAGATACGCAGTATTTT. Its translation: CASSYRPGQGTDTQYF.

The chain carries TRBV7-2 and TRBJ2-3; 9 positions match TRBD2. Germline V lookup: CDR1 SGHTA, CDR2 FQGNSA. This CDR3 comprises 17 residues. The trim removed 5 bases at V and 4 bases at J, leaving 13 bases unmatched. CDR3 residues: CASSPPFSGGRADTQYF. The CDR3 nucleotides read TGTGCCAGCAGCCCCCCTTTTAGCGGGGGAAGGGCAGATACGCAGTATTTT. The full variable domain, its missing parts supplied by reference TRBV7-2 and TRBJ2-3, is GAGVSQSPSNKVTEKGKDVELRCDPISGHTALYWYRQSLGQGLEFLIYFQGNSAPDKSGLPSDRFSAERTGGSVSTLTIQRTQQEDSAVYLCASSPPFSGGRADTQYFGPGTRLTVL.

The chain combines TRBV4-2 with TRBJ2-7; 8 bases align to TRBD1. Germline lookup yields CDR1 LGHNA and CDR2 YNFKEQ. The CDR3 runs 15 residues. Unmatched junction bases numbered 9, after V lost 6 bases and J lost 2 bases. Written as DNA, the CDR3 is TGTGCCAGCAGGGCGAACCGGGACAGGACCTACGAGCAGTACTTC. Protein sequence: CASRANRDRTYEQYF.

The V call is TRBV6-1, the J call TRBJ2-3, with D perhaps matching TRBD2 (6 bases). V lost 3 bases and J 1 base, leaving 20 bases between the germline ends. This CDR3 contains 18 residues. Per germline, CDR1 MNHNS and CDR2 SASEGT. The CDR3 DNA reads TGTGCCAGCAGTGAGATGGCGGGGCCCTCACGGCGCACAGATACGCAGTATTTT. This encodes CASSEMAGPSRRTDTQYF.

This rearrangement joins TRBV11-2 to TRBJ1-6; D gene uncertain. The germline V gene has CDR1 SGHAT and CDR2 FQNNGV. The CDR3 runs 13 residues. Trimming removed 1 base from V and 10 bases from J, with 8 bases in between. CDR3 nucleotide sequence: TGTGCCAGCAGCTTAGTCACGAGATCACCCCTCCACTTT. Translated: CASSLVTRSPLHF.

The gene calls are TRBV7-2 and TRBJ2-7, with D possibly being TRBD1 (5 bases). The germline V gene has CDR1 SGHTA and CDR2 FQGNSA. The germline V and J ends were trimmed by 6 bases and 0 bases, with 18 bases remaining between them. The CDR3 has 16 amino acids. CDR3 in amino acids: CASRSTLGAFSYEQYF. In DNA, the CDR3 is TGTGCCAGCAGAAGCACCCTTGGGGCCTTCTCCTACGAGCAGTACTTC.

The genes are TRBV11-2 and TRBJ2-1, with 9 bases identical to TRBD2. Trimming removed 2 bases from V and 4 bases from J; junction bases left unmatched: 3. Germline V gene data show CDR1 as SGHAT and CDR2 as FQNNGV. This CDR3 region has 15 residues. CDR3 protein: CASSLSSGGYNEQFF. CDR3 DNA sequence: TGTGCCAGCAGCTTAAGTAGCGGGGGATACAATGAGCAGTTCTTC.

The V call is TRBV18, the J call TRBJ2-1; D is perhaps TRBD2 (5 bases). This CDR3 has 12 residues. The V gene lost 6 bases and the J gene lost 8 bases, with 11 bases spanning the gap. Germline-derived CDR1 and CDR2 are KGHSH and LQKENI. CDR3 region: CASSYVEDEQFF. CDR3 bases: TGTGCCAGCTCGTATGTGGAGGATGAGCAGTTCTTC.

In nucleotides, the CDR3 is TGTGCCAGCAGCTCGGGACTAGCGGGCTTCACAGATACGCAGTATTTT. Translation gives CASSSGLAGFTDTQYF. This chain joins TRBV7-9 and TRBJ2-3; 12 bases match TRBD2. Germline lookup yields CDR1 SEHNR and CDR2 FQNEAQ (reference sequence). The CDR3 is 16 residues long. Trimming at V came to 4 bases and at J to 2 bases, leaving 4 bases not matched to a gene.

This clone was detected once. The rearrangement joins TRBV4-1 to TRBJ1-5; 9 bases agree with TRBD1. V was pared by 1 base and J by 4 bases, with 2 bases of the junction left unmatched. Germline values: CDR1 MGHRA, CDR2 YSYEKL. This CDR3 has 15 residues. The CDR3 DNA sequence: TGCGCCAGCAGCCAAGGGGACAGGGAAAATCAGCCCCAGCATTTT. This sequence encodes CASSQGDRENQPQHF.

The chain employs TRBV7-8 and TRBJ1-2, with D possibly being TRBD1 (5 bases). Looked up from germline, CDR1 is SGHVS and CDR2 is FQNEAQ. V lost 5 bases and J 4 bases, leaving 11 bases between the germline ends. This CDR3 spans 13 amino acids. This CDR3 is CASSLDRAYGYTF. The CDR3 DNA reads as TGTGCCAGCAGCCTAGACAGAGCCTATGGCTACACCTTC.

The CDR3 coding sequence is TGTGCCAGCAGTGAACAGGGGGCGCGTCTCAAAAACATTCAGTACTTC. Translated: CASSEQGARLKNIQYF. J is TRBJ2-4 and V is TRBV28, with 9 bases identical to TRBD1. The CDR3 is made up of 16 amino acids. The trim removed 5 bases at V and 3 bases at J, leaving 8 bases unmatched. Germline CDR1 reads MDHEN; CDR2 reads SYDVKM.

CDR3 coding DNA: TGTGCCAGCAGCCCCCGGGGTTCGGGACAGAACTATGGCTACACCTTC. This encodes CASSPRGSGQNYGYTF. V usage is TRBV3-1 (or the pseudogene TRBV3-2) and J usage is TRBJ1-2; TRBD1 matches at 7 bases. The junction had 10 bases not matched to a gene; V was cut back by 4 bases and J by 2 bases. Germline V CDR1 and CDR2: LGHDT, YNNKEL (reference sequence). This CDR3 region has 16 residues.